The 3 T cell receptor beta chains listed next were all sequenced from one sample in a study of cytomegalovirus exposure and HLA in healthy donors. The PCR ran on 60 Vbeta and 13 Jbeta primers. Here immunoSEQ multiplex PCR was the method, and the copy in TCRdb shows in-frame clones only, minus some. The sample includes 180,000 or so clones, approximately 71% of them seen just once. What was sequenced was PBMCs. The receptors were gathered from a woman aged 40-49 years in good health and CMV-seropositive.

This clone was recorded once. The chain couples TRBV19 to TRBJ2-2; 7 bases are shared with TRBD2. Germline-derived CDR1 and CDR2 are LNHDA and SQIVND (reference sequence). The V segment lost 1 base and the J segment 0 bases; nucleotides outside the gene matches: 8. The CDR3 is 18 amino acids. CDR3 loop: CASSIVGEGLANTGELFF. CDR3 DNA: TGTGCCAGTAGTATAGTCGGGGAGGGCCTCGCGAACACCGGGGAGCTGTTTTTT.

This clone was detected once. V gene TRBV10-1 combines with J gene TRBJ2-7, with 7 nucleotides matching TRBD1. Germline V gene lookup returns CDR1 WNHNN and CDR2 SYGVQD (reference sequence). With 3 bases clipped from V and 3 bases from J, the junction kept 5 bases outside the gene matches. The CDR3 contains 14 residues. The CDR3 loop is CASSESGQDYEQYF. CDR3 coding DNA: TGCGCCAGCAGTGAATCTGGACAGGACTACGAGCAGTACTTC.

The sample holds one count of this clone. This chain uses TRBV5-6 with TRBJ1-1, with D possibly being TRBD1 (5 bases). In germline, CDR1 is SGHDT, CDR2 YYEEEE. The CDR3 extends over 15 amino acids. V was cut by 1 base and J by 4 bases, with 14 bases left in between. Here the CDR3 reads CASSLRQGYSTEAFF. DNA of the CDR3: TGTGCCAGCAGCTTGCGGCAGGGCTATAGCACTGAAGCTTTCTTT.